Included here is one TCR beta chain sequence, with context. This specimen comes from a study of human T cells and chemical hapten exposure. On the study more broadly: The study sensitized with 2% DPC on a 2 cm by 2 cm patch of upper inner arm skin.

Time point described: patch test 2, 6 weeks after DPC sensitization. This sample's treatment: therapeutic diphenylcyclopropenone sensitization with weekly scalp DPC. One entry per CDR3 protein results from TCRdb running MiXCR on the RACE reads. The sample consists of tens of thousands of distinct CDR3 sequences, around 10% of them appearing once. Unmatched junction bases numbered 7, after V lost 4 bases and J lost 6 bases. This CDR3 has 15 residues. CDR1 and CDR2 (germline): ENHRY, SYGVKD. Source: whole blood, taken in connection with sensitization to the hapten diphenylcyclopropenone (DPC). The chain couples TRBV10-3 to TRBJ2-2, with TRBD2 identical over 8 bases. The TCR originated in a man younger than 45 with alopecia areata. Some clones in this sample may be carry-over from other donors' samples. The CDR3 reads CAISAAETSAGELFF. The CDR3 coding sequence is TGTGCCATCAGTGCGGCTGAGACTAGCGCCGGGGAGCTGTTTTTT.